Each of the 11 T cell receptor beta chains below was sequenced from the same sample in a study of CD8 T cells in Susac syndrome. Random hexamers were used to reverse transcribe an amount of roughly 0.5 to 1 ug RNA. MiXCR, applied by TCRdb to the immunoSEQ multiplex PCR reads, yields one record per CDR3 protein. The sample contains approximately 120,000 distinct CDR3 sequences, just over 90% of which appear only once. Sequencing input: CD8+ T cells from PBMCs. These receptors were collected from a human donor with multiple sclerosis.

The chain recombines TRBV20-1 with TRBJ1-2; tentative D call: TRBD1 (6 bases). Deletions cut 0 bases from V and 6 bases from J, with 11 bases between. CDR1 and CDR2 (germline): DFQATT, SNEGSKA (reference sequence). The CDR3 totals 13 residues. CDR3 bases: TGCAGTGCTAGAGACCCGGACAGACATGGCTACACCTTC. Residues: CSARDPDRHGYTF.

This sequence joins TRBV6-5 and TRBJ1-2, with D possibly being TRBD1 (6 bases). CDR3 length equals 12 residues. Germline CDR1 and CDR2: MNHEY and SVGAGI. V lost 5 bases and J lost 8, with 12 bases in between. The CDR3 coding sequence is TGTGCCAGCAGTACAGGGTCAGGAGGCTACACCTTC. It codes for CASSTGSGGYTF.

This CDR3 is CASTQGSGANVLTF. CDR3 bases: TGTGCCAGCACTCAGGGCTCTGGGGCCAACGTCCTGACTTTC. This rearrangement joins TRBV28 to TRBJ2-6; D perhaps matches TRBD1 (5 bases). Germline assignment: CDR1 MDHEN and CDR2 SYDVKM. Deletions cut 7 bases from V and 0 bases from J, with 7 bases between. This CDR3 has 14 residues.

The V and J genes are TRBV13 and TRBJ2-1; 9 bases are shared with TRBD2. CDR1 PRHDT and CDR2 FYEKMQ come from the germline V gene (reference sequence). This CDR3 has 17 residues. J gave up 3 bases and V 2 bases, and 8 bases lay outside the gene matches. CDR3 region: CASSLRRLAAYYNEQFF. The CDR3 coding sequence is TGTGCCAGCAGCTTACGTAGACTAGCGGCCTACTACAATGAGCAGTTCTTC.

The chain joins TRBV7-9 to TRBJ2-3; D may be TRBD1 (5 bases). This CDR3 region has 15 residues. The germline V gene encodes CDR1 SEHNR and CDR2 FQNEAQ (reference sequence). Trimming left V 1 base short and J 2 bases short, with 10 bases between. The CDR3 spells CASSLGGADTDTQYF. The CDR3 DNA is TGTGCCAGCAGCTTAGGTGGGGCCGACACAGATACGCAGTATTTT. Full variable domain (rest looked up from reference TRBV7-9 and TRBJ2-3): DTGVSQNPRHKITKRGQNVTFRCDPISEHNRLYWYRQTLGQGPEFLTYFQNEAQLEKSRLLSDRFSAERPKGSFSTLEIQRTEQGDSAMYLCASSLGGADTDTQYFGPGTRLTVL.

This chain links TRBV19 with TRBJ1-1, with 7 bases identical to TRBD1. The ends lost 8 bases at V and 0 bases at J; junction bases unmatched: 6. The CDR3 is 14 residues long. Germline V lookup: CDR1 LNHDA, CDR2 SQIVND (reference sequence). The CDR3 spells CASQRQGLNTEAFF. DNA of the CDR3: TGTGCCAGTCAGCGACAGGGACTGAACACTGAAGCTTTCTTT.

V and J are TRBV2 and TRBJ2-7; possibly TRBD2 for D (7 bases). The CDR3 is 15 residues long. From germline, CDR1 is SNHLY and CDR2 FYNNEI. The germline V and J ends were trimmed by 0 bases and 3 bases, with 12 bases remaining between them. The CDR3 region has the DNA TGTGCCAGCAGTGAAGCGCGCGGGGGCCGCTACGAGCAGTACTTC. Amino acids: CASSEARGGRYEQYF.

The table lists this clonotype with a count of one. The chain links TRBV6-6 to TRBJ2-7; D gene uncertain. Per the germline V gene, CDR1 is MNHNY and CDR2 is SVGAGI (reference sequence). V lost 5 bases to trimming and J lost 2 bases, with 13 bases between them. This CDR3 has 14 residues. Here the CDR3 DNA reads TGTGCCAGCAGTGAGCCTCCCCCCCCCTACGAGCAGTACTTC. This sequence encodes CASSEPPPPYEQYF.

The chain has TRBV7-3 and TRBJ2-7, with 14 bases matching TRBD2. The CDR3 extends over 17 amino acids. The V segment lost 4 bases and the J segment 2 bases; nucleotides outside the gene matches: 7. Germline V gene lookup returns CDR1 SGHTA and CDR2 FQGTGA. In DNA form, the CDR3 reads TGTGCCAGCAGCTCACCTCAGACTAGCGGGAGGGCCTACGAGCAGTACGTC. Amino acids: CASSSPQTSGRAYEQYV.

This CDR3 reads CASKKTGASYGELFF. CDR3 nucleotides: TGTGCCAGTAAAAAGACAGGGGCAAGCTACGGGGAGCTGTTTTTT. The chain has TRBV12-3 or TRBV12-4 and TRBJ2-2; TRBD1 agrees at 8 bases. J was trimmed by 7 bases and V by 9 bases; bases with no gene match: 13. The CDR3 sequence is 15 residues long.

This sequence joins TRBV4-1 and TRBJ2-1; 8 nucleotides line up with TRBD2. CDR1 and CDR2 from the germline V gene are MGHRA and YSYEKL. This CDR3 region has 14 residues. V trimming: 0 bases; J trimming: 8 bases; junction bases outside the gene matches: 3. This CDR3 is CASSQDRAGDEQFF. The CDR3 DNA reads TGCGCCAGCAGCCAAGATCGAGCGGGGGATGAGCAGTTCTTC.